These T cell receptor beta chains were read from a single sample in a study of shared clonotypes between healthy human individuals. TCRdb's copy holds only in-frame clones and misses some; the assay was immunoSEQ multiplex PCR. In the table there are approximately 590,000 clones, around 95% of which are singletons. Material for sequencing was naive CD8+ T cells sorted from blood. These receptors all come from a woman aged 25 to 39 in good health. CDR3s include the opening cysteine and the closing phenylalanine or tryptophan. D genes are given only for firm matches.

j_call: TRBJ2-7; d_call: TRBD2; v_call: TRBV6-5; cdr3_nt: TGTGCCAGCAGAAGAACTAGCGGGAGGGTCTACGAGCAGTACTTC; cdr3_aa: CASRRTSGRVYEQYF
j_call: TRBJ2-1; d_call: TRBD2; v_call: TRBV29-1; cdr3_nt: TGCAGCGTTGTACTAGCGATATACAATGAGCAGTTCTTC; cdr3_aa: CSVVLAIYNEQFF
j_call: TRBJ2-1; d_call: TRBD2; v_call: TRBV30; cdr3_nt: TGTGCCTGGAGCCTCGGGACTAGCGGGACTAATGAGCAGTTCTTC; cdr3_aa: CAWSLGTSGTNEQFF
j_call: TRBJ1-6; d_call: -; v_call: TRBV27; cdr3_nt: TGTGCCAGCAGTCCCGGGACTGACACGTCACCCCTCCACTTT; cdr3_aa: CASSPGTDTSPLHF
j_call: TRBJ2-7; d_call: TRBD1; v_call: TRBV9; cdr3_nt: TGTGCCAGCAGCTCCGGACAGGGTACCTACGAGCAGTACTTC; cdr3_aa: CASSSGQGTYEQYF
j_call: TRBJ2-1; d_call: -; v_call: TRBV10-3; cdr3_nt: TGTGCCATCAGTGACCCTTCCGCGAGCTCCTACAATGAGCAGTTCTTC; cdr3_aa: CAISDPSASSYNEQFF
j_call: TRBJ2-1; d_call: -; v_call: TRBV4-1; cdr3_nt: TGCGCCAGCAGCTCCTCCCCGACGAGCTCCTACAATGAGCAGTTCTTC; cdr3_aa: CASSSSPTSSYNEQFF
j_call: TRBJ2-1; d_call: -; v_call: TRBV9; cdr3_nt: TGTGCCAGCAGCACCCATCGCAGGGGGCGGGAGGCCCCTCTTAGCTCCTACAATGAGCAGTTCTTC; cdr3_aa: CASSTHRRGREAPLSSYNEQFF
j_call: TRBJ1-1; d_call: -; v_call: TRBV5-6; cdr3_nt: TGTGCCAGCCGAGCAGCGGTGAACACTGAAGCTTTCTTT; cdr3_aa: CASRAAVNTEAFF
j_call: TRBJ2-1; d_call: -; v_call: TRBV5-6; cdr3_nt: TGTGCCAGCAGCCTAGGACTTGTTTCGGATGAGCAGTTCTTC; cdr3_aa: CASSLGLVSDEQFF
j_call: TRBJ2-1; d_call: TRBD2; v_call: TRBV10-1; cdr3_nt: TGCGCCAGCAGTGAGCGCGGGAGGGCCGATGACAATGAGCAGTTCTTC; cdr3_aa: CASSERGRADDNEQFF
j_call: TRBJ2-5; d_call: -; v_call: TRBV29-1; cdr3_nt: TGCAGCGTTGTATCCGGGACCCTTCAAGAGACCCAGTACTTC; cdr3_aa: CSVVSGTLQETQYF
j_call: TRBJ2-4; d_call: -; v_call: TRBV27; cdr3_nt: TGTGCCAGCAGCCCGGACAGAAACTTAGCCAAAAACATTCAGTACTTC; cdr3_aa: CASSPDRNLAKNIQYF